This is a list of T cell receptor beta chains from one sample in a study of blood T cell repertoires in COVID-19. TCRdb keeps only in-frame clones here, not all; method: immunoSEQ multiplex PCR. The sample records around 170,000 clones, about 84% being singletons. Sequencing used PBMCs or T cells enriched from blood (not recorded which). The receptors stem from a man aged 45-60 years who had recovered from COVID-19. Each CDR3 is given with its conserved first and last residue.

J: TRBJ1-1
V: TRBV5-4
CDR3: CASSLGRNTEAFF

J: TRBJ2-7
V: TRBV10-3
CDR3: CAISEGGQGIEQYF

J: TRBJ1-4
V: TRBV10-1
CDR3: CASSETGKREKLFF

J: TRBJ1-6
V: TRBV7-3
CDR3: CASSLTPIGSPLHF

J: TRBJ1-2
V: TRBV6-4
CDR3: CASSDVQGHGYTF

J: TRBJ1-2
V: TRBV4-1
CDR3: CASSQVGESRPGYTF

J: TRBJ1-2
V: TRBV28
CDR3: CASSGAGYTF

J: TRBJ1-2
V: TRBV10-3
CDR3: CAISVQGNYGYTF

J: TRBJ2-2
V: TRBV19
CDR3: CAISRGAGTGELFF

J: TRBJ1-1
V: TRBV5-1
CDR3: CASSLAPPNTEAFF

J: TRBJ2-7
V: TRBV18
CDR3: CASSPKTGLSEQYF

J: TRBJ1-4
V: TRBV4-1
CDR3: CASSQDKRAREKLFF

J: TRBJ2-4
V: TRBV4-2
CDR3: CASSQDTGGDIQYF

J: TRBJ1-4
V: TRBV28
CDR3: CASSWDIVGEKLFF

J: TRBJ2-2
V: TRBV2
CDR3: CASRGSGGYNTGELFF

J: TRBJ2-7
V: TRBV10-2
CDR3: CASSERVEQYF

J: TRBJ1-5
V: TRBV3-1/TRBV3-2
CDR3: CASSQEGGAPQPQHF

J: TRBJ1-1
V: TRBV19
CDR3: CASSIGVPGTEAFF

J: TRBJ2-5
V: TRBV9
CDR3: CASSVGSSGIRETQYF

J: TRBJ2-5
V: TRBV7-9
CDR3: CASSLTRLELGETQYF

J: TRBJ1-2
V: TRBV4-1
CDR3: CASSQDQGTKHYGYTF

J: TRBJ2-7
V: TRBV5-5
CDR3: CASSPLRGPPYEQYF

J: TRBJ1-2
V: TRBV14
CDR3: CASSRQALPGLAGGYTF

J: TRBJ1-2
V: TRBV28
CDR3: CATSPVPSYGYTF

J: TRBJ2-1
V: TRBV5-1
CDR3: CASSPAPGQGFGEQFF

J: TRBJ1-2
V: TRBV7-9
CDR3: CASSHTINRDYGYGYTF

J: TRBJ1-5
V: TRBV2
CDR3: CASSEVGGQGASQPQHF

J: TRBJ1-1
V: TRBV13
CDR3: CASSGRGGTEAFF

J: TRBJ1-5
V: TRBV19
CDR3: CASSIVWRETSNQPQHF

J: TRBJ1-5
V: TRBV2
CDR3: CASSGQWGPGTQPQHF

J: TRBJ2-7
V: TRBV27
CDR3: CASSSIRARRQEGYEQYF

J: TRBJ2-1
V: TRBV11-2
CDR3: CASSSRQGGEQFF

J: TRBJ2-2
V: TRBV20-1
CDR3: CSASSTGGGTGELFF

J: TRBJ2-1
V: TRBV4-3
CDR3: CASSQAGTYNEQFF

J: TRBJ2-7
V: TRBV9
CDR3: CASSVEGDRAGEQYF

J: TRBJ2-7
V: TRBV7-8
CDR3: CASSSGGSKAEQYF

J: TRBJ2-7
V: TRBV11-2
CDR3: CASSRQGFTYEQYF

J: TRBJ2-5
V: TRBV7-2
CDR3: CASSLYRGAETQYF

J: TRBJ2-7
V: TRBV9
CDR3: CASSEEGVYEQYF

J: TRBJ2-3
V: TRBV5-1
CDR3: CASSSGGLDTQYF

J: TRBJ2-7
V: TRBV11-2
CDR3: CASSLRGDRYF

J: TRBJ1-2
V: TRBV7-9
CDR3: CASSSGGRKSGGYTF

J: TRBJ1-1
V: TRBV6-5
CDR3: CASSYSYGGNTEAFF

J: TRBJ1-3
V: TRBV28
CDR3: CASSFLRGSSGNTIYF

J: TRBJ1-4
V: TRBV10-2
CDR3: CASRDRLGEKLFF

J: TRBJ1-1
V: TRBV5-1
CDR3: CASSELVNTEAFF

J: TRBJ2-2
V: TRBV6-5
CDR3: CASSVSRDTGELFF

J: TRBJ2-2
V: TRBV5-6
CDR3: CASSFRGGTGELFF

J: TRBJ1-5
V: TRBV7-9
CDR3: CASSFGDQPQHF

J: TRBJ2-3
V: TRBV24-1
CDR3: CATSDRGSGESTDTQYF